Following are 28 T cell receptor beta chains from one sample sequenced in a study of blood T cell repertoires in COVID-19. The method was immunoSEQ multiplex PCR; TCRdb's version includes in-frame clones alone and lacks a portion of them. The sample yields about 480,000 clones, approximately 88% seen once. Sequenced input: PBMCs or T cells enriched from blood (not recorded which). The receptors were gathered from a woman between 40 and 50 years old who had recovered from COVID-19.

J is TRBJ1-1 and V is TRBV5-1; D gene uncertain. There are 13 residues in the CDR3. Trimming shortened V by 3 bases and J by 1 base, and 7 bases separated the two germline ends. Germline V gene lookup returns CDR1 SGHRS and CDR2 YFSETQ. This CDR3 reads CASSYGGNTEAFF. The CDR3 DNA reads TGCGCCAGCAGCTATGGCGGGAACACTGAAGCTTTCTTT.

The J gene is TRBJ1-3, the V gene TRBV7-8, with a tentative D call TRBD1 (6 bases). Germline loops: CDR1 SGHVS, CDR2 FQNEAQ. CDR3 length: 17 amino acids. The V and J ends lost 1 base and 0 bases respectively, with 13 bases between them. Here the CDR3 reads CASSLVAGARSGNTIYF. The CDR3 bases are TGTGCCAGCAGCTTAGTGGCAGGGGCCCGCTCTGGAAACACCATATATTTT.

This clone has just a few counts. The chain links TRBV18 to TRBJ1-2, with 8 bases matching TRBD1. The germline V gene encodes CDR1 KGHSH and CDR2 LQKENI. With V trimmed by 7 bases and J by 6 bases, 10 bases remained unmatched. This CDR3 is built from 14 residues. In DNA, the CDR3 is TGTGCCAGCTTTCCGGACAGGGTAGCCAATGGCTACACCTTC. Protein: CASFPDRVANGYTF.

In regard to this clone: The same CDR3 also results from other DNA sequences found in this sample. This chain joins TRBV5-1 and TRBJ2-2; D gene unclear. Trimming pared 0 bases from V and 2 bases from J, leaving 5 bases between. This CDR3 is built from 14 residues. The germline gives CDR1 SGHRS, CDR2 YFSETQ. The CDR3 spells CASSLVLNTGELFF. The CDR3 DNA reads as TGCGCCAGCAGCTTGGTCCTCAACACCGGGGAGCTGTTTTTT.

This clone appeared once. Other DNA sequences in the sample encode the same CDR3. V gene TRBV7-9 combines with J gene TRBJ1-2, with D uncertain. Germline V lookup: CDR1 SEHNR, CDR2 FQNEAQ (reference sequence). V lost 1 base to trimming and J lost 4 bases, with 7 bases between them. The CDR3 contains 13 residues. This chain's CDR3 is CASSLGAGYGYTF. The CDR3 DNA sequence: TGTGCCAGCAGCTTAGGGGCTGGCTATGGCTACACCTTC.

The sample holds one count of this clone. This chain uses TRBV29-1 with TRBJ2-3; TRBD2 might be the D (5 bases). V was trimmed by 7 bases and J by 1 base, leaving 9 bases between them. In germline, CDR1 is SQVTM, CDR2 ANQGSEA. There are 12 residues in the CDR3. Written as DNA, the CDR3 is TGCAGCGGAAGGCGGGGCACAGATACGCAGTATTTT. Its translation: CSGRRGTDTQYF.

This clone came up once. The chain is built from TRBV19 and TRBJ1-1; 8 nucleotides line up with TRBD1. Unmatched junction bases numbered 11, after V lost 7 bases and J lost 7 bases. CDR3 size: 14 residues. CDR1 is LNHDA and CDR2 is SQIVND in the germline V gene (reference sequence). Here the CDR3 reads CASTSGTGSYEAFF. CDR3 nucleotide sequence: TGTGCCAGTACCTCCGGGACAGGCTCATATGAAGCTTTCTTT. The full variable domain, completed using reference TRBV19 and TRBJ1-1, is DGGITQSPKYLFRKEGQNVTLSCEQNLNHDAMYWYRQDPGQGLRLIYYSQIVNDFQKGDIAEGYSVSREKKESFPLTVTSAQKNPTAFYLCASTSGTGSYEAFFGQGTRLTVV.

This clone was observed a single time. The chain is built from TRBV21-1 and TRBJ1-5. TRBV21-1 is assigned pseudogene status. This CDR3 has 16 residues. In nucleotides, the CDR3 is TGTGCCAGCAGCTTGACTTTAGAGACCCAGAATCAGCCCCAGCATTTT. Amino acid sequence: CASSLTLETQNQPQHF.

This clone was counted between two and nine times. V gene TRBV19 combines with J gene TRBJ1-4; 7 nucleotides align to TRBD1. V gave up 5 bases and J gave up 7 bases; unmatched junction bases: 10. The CDR3 is 15 residues long. In germline, CDR1 is LNHDA, CDR2 SQIVND (reference sequence). The CDR3 DNA reads TGTGCCAGTAGTTGGGGGACAGCGGCGGGTGAAAAACTGTTTTTT. Encoded protein: CASSWGTAAGEKLFF.

The chain employs TRBV5-5 and TRBJ1-6; D unresolved. Trimming took off 1 base at V and 0 bases at J, with 14 bases between the two ends. The CDR3 length is 18 residues. Germline CDR1 is SGHKS and CDR2 is YYEKEE (reference sequence). CDR3 coding DNA: TGTGCCAGCAGCTTGATCGGGGTGCAGTCCTCCTATAATTCACCCCTCCACTTT. Its protein is CASSLIGVQSSYNSPLHF.

The chain recombines TRBV2 with TRBJ2-7, with 10 bases that match TRBD1. J was trimmed by 2 bases and V by 6 bases; bases with no gene match: 4. Looked up from germline, CDR1 is SNHLY and CDR2 is FYNNEI. The CDR3 extends over 14 amino acids. In nucleotides, the CDR3 is TGTGCCAGCAGCATAGGACAGGGGGCCTACGAGCAGTACTTC. Its translation is CASSIGQGAYEQYF.

The V call is TRBV7-2, the J call TRBJ1-3, with a possible D match to TRBD1 (5 bases). V lost 1 base and J lost 3, with 13 bases in between. In germline, CDR1 is SGHTA, CDR2 FQGNSA. CDR3 size: 16 residues. The CDR3, as DNA: TGTGCCAGCAGCTTAGTGGCGGGGAGGGGTGGAAACACCATATATTTT. It translates to CASSLVAGRGGNTIYF.

This chain links TRBV5-1 with TRBJ2-7; the D gene is possibly TRBD2 (5 bases). Germline CDR1 and CDR2: SGHRS and YFSETQ. V was cut by 3 bases and J by 3 bases, with 22 bases left in between. The CDR3 spans 17 residues. The CDR3 DNA is TGCGCCAGCAGCTCGGGATCCGGGTCACCAACCTACTACGAGCAGTACTTC. It codes for CASSSGSGSPTYYEQYF.

The J gene is TRBJ1-2, the V gene TRBV4-2; TRBD1 aligns across 8 bases. CDR3 size: 13 residues. Germline assignment: CDR1 LGHNA and CDR2 YNFKEQ. J was trimmed by 6 bases and V by 6 bases; bases with no gene match: 6. CDR3 residues: CASSKTGEDGYTF. Here the CDR3 DNA reads TGTGCCAGCAGTAAGACAGGGGAAGATGGCTACACCTTC.

V gene TRBV5-4 combines with J gene TRBJ2-7, with 14 bases fitting TRBD2. The J segment lost 5 bases and the V segment lost 6 bases, leaving 7 bases of the junction unmatched. Germline-derived CDR1 and CDR2 are SGHNT and YYREEE (reference sequence). The CDR3 runs 15 residues. This CDR3 reads CASTQGTSGSNEQYF. CDR3 bases: TGTGCCAGCACCCAAGGGACTAGCGGGAGTAACGAGCAGTACTTC. The full variable domain, in which reference TRBV5-4 and TRBJ2-7 provide the parts outside the CDR3, is ETGVTQSPTHLIKTRGQQVTLRCSSQSGHNTVSWYQQALGQGPQFIFQYYREEENGRGNFPPRFSGLQFPNYSSELNVNALELDDSALYLCASTQGTSGSNEQYFGPGTRLTVT.

V gene TRBV3-1 (or the pseudogene TRBV3-2) combines with J gene TRBJ2-5, with a possible D match to TRBD2 (6 bases). The CDR3 totals 13 residues. Germline CDR1 reads LGHDT; CDR2 reads YNNKEL (reference sequence). V lost 2 bases, J lost 4 bases, and 8 bases lay in between. The CDR3, as DNA: TGTGCCAGCAGCCAATACGGGAGAGAGACCCAGTACTTC. Its translation: CASSQYGRETQYF.

The rearrangement links TRBV7-9 to TRBJ2-1; 11 positions match TRBD2. The CDR3 consists of 18 residues. Germline trimming cut 2 bases from V and 5 bases from J; bases unmatched to any gene: 11. The germline gives CDR1 SEHNR, CDR2 FQNEAQ (reference sequence). CDR3: CASSLRSPGLADHNEQFF. The CDR3 DNA reads as TGTGCCAGCAGCTTAAGGTCTCCGGGACTAGCGGATCACAATGAGCAGTTCTTC.

In the case of this clone: Additional DNA sequences in this sample encode the identical CDR3. This CDR3 reads CASSRSGETQYF. The CDR3 coding sequence is TGTGCCAGCTCTAGGAGCGGGGAGACCCAGTACTTC. J is TRBJ2-5 and V is TRBV18, with a tentative D call TRBD2 (6 bases). The CDR3 length is 12 residues. Germline assignment: CDR1 KGHSH and CDR2 LQKENI. Trimming cost V 6 bases and J 5 bases, with 10 bases left between them.

The chain carries TRBV2 and TRBJ1-5, with TRBD1 matching over 9 bases. The CDR3 is 15 residues long. CDR1 and CDR2 from the germline V gene are SNHLY and FYNNEI. J gave up 6 bases and V 3 bases, and 6 bases lay outside the gene matches. This chain's CDR3 is CASSDRTGAGQPQHF. The DNA of the CDR3 is TGTGCCAGCAGTGACCGGACAGGGGCGGGTCAGCCCCAGCATTTT.

V usage is TRBV2 and J usage is TRBJ2-1; the D is unclear. The germline V gene encodes CDR1 SNHLY and CDR2 FYNNEI. V was trimmed by 5 bases and J by 6 bases, leaving 5 bases between them. The CDR3 sequence is 11 residues long. CDR3 region: CASSRVNEQFF. The CDR3, as DNA: TGTGCCAGCAGTCGGGTCAATGAGCAGTTCTTC. The variable domain in full, completed from reference TRBV2 and TRBJ2-1, reads EPEVTQTPSHQVTQMGQEVILRCVPISNHLYFYWYRQILGQKVEFLVSFYNNEISEKSEIFDDQFSVERPDGSNFTLKIRSTKLEDSAMYFCASSRVNEQFFGPGTRLTVL.

This clone came up once. The V and J genes are TRBV4-1 and TRBJ2-7, with D perhaps TRBD2 (6 bases). V lost 1 base, J lost 4 bases, and 11 bases lay in between. This CDR3 is built from 14 residues. The V gene's germline CDR1 is MGHRA and CDR2 YSYEKL. CDR3: CASSQGEVGYEQYF. Here the CDR3 DNA reads TGCGCCAGCAGCCAAGGGGAGGTGGGGTACGAGCAGTACTTC.

This clone was detected only a few times. The V call is TRBV5-4, the J call TRBJ2-7; D is unclear. The ends were cut back, 3 bases at V and 3 bases at J, with 13 bases in the middle. CDR3 length: 14 amino acids. The germline V gene has CDR1 SGHNT and CDR2 YYREEE (reference sequence). CDR3 nucleotide sequence: TGTGCCAGCAGCTCCCACCACGGTAACTACGAGCAGTACTTC. Protein: CASSSHHGNYEQYF.

The chain recombines TRBV6-5 with TRBJ2-1; maybe TRBD2 (6 bases). V gave up 6 bases and J gave up 10 bases, with 13 bases separating them. The germline CDR1 and CDR2 sequences are MNHEY and SVGAGI. The CDR3 extends over 12 amino acids. Here the CDR3 reads CASSRVRGEQFF. CDR3 nucleotide sequence: TGTGCCAGCAGCCGGGTCCGGGGGGAGCAGTTCTTC.

The rearrangement uses TRBV10-1 and TRBJ2-3, with TRBD2 as a possible D gene (6 bases). Germline values: CDR1 WNHNN, CDR2 SYGVQD (reference sequence). The germline V and J ends were trimmed by 6 bases and 6 bases, with 16 bases remaining between them. CDR3 length equals 14 residues. The CDR3 DNA follows: TGCGCCAGCAGCTGGGGCGGGGAAACGGATACGCAGTATTTT. Protein product: CASSWGGETDTQYF.

The gene calls are TRBV7-2 and TRBJ2-1, with 7 nucleotides matching TRBD1. Trimming cost V 5 bases and J 0 bases; bases outside gene matches: 7. Germline V CDR1 and CDR2: SGHTA, FQGNSA. CDR3 length equals 16 residues. The CDR3 nucleotides are TGTGCCAGCAGCGTCGCCGGGACAGCCTCCTACAATGAGCAGTTCTTC. The encoded protein is CASSVAGTASYNEQFF. Variable domain in full (rest from reference TRBV7-2 and TRBJ2-1): GAGVSQSPSNKVTEKGKDVELRCDPISGHTALYWYRQSLGQGLEFLIYFQGNSAPDKSGLPSDRFSAERTGGSVSTLTIQRTQQEDSAVYLCASSVAGTASYNEQFFGPGTRLTVL.

This chain joins TRBV10-3 and TRBJ2-5, with 8 bases matching TRBD2. This CDR3 has 16 amino acids. Per the germline V gene, CDR1 is ENHRY and CDR2 is SYGVKD. V lost 4 bases to trimming and J lost 2 bases; unmatched junction nucleotides: 9. As DNA, the CDR3 is TGTGCCATCAGTGGGAACCTCGGGGGGGTACAAGAGACCCAGTACTTC. Encoded protein: CAISGNLGGVQETQYF.

The rearrangement uses TRBV3-1 (or the pseudogene TRBV3-2) and TRBJ1-1; possibly TRBD1 for D (6 bases). CDR1 is LGHDT, CDR2 YNNKEL, per germline (reference sequence). CDR3 size: 15 residues. The V and J ends lost 4 bases and 5 bases respectively, with 17 bases between them. The CDR3 DNA is TGTGCCAGCAGCCTAAAAGGGGGTTTGGGAACTGAAGCTTTCTTT. This codes for CASSLKGGLGTEAFF.

This clone was observed once. The chain couples TRBV11-2 to TRBJ2-1; D is ambiguous. The CDR3 length is 18 residues. Germline-derived CDR1 and CDR2 are SGHAT and FQNNGV. Trimming removed 0 bases from V and 0 bases from J, with 15 bases in between. CDR3 coding DNA: TGTGCCAGCAGCTTAGAAGGTGGTTTTTCTAGCTCCTACAATGAGCAGTTCTTC. Protein: CASSLEGGFSSSYNEQFF.